This is a list of T cell receptor beta chains from one sample in a study of Graves' ophthalmopathy and Graves' hyperthyroidism. Each CDR3 protein is one row after TCRdb ran MiXCR on the multiplex PCR reads. The repertoire holds hundreds of thousands of distinct CDR3 sequences, with under 25% as singletons. Sequenced input: peripheral blood. The receptor source for this set is a woman younger than 35 with stable Graves' hyperthyroidism. Each CDR3 is given with its conserved first and last residue.

j_call v_call cdr3_aa
TRBJ2-2 TRBV30 CALEGITGELFF
TRBJ1-5 TRBV19 CASSWSQDNQPQHF
TRBJ2-5 TRBV6-2/TRBV6-3 CASSPGTPETQYF
TRBJ2-7 TRBV6-4 CASSYSGRNEQYF
TRBJ2-6 TRBV11-1 CASSFRDFSRAYVLTF
TRBJ2-5 TRBV12-3/TRBV12-4 CASSLDRVPQETQYF
TRBJ1-2 TRBV5-1 CASSGRGNYGYTF
TRBJ2-7 TRBV3-1 CASSQAGRSYEQYF
TRBJ1-5 TRBV12-5 CASGIARNNQPQHF
TRBJ1-2 TRBV2 CASSEALQGAANYGYTF
TRBJ2-5 TRBV7-2 CASSPTGLAFFQETQYF
TRBJ2-5 TRBV12-3/TRBV12-4 CASSKSGLAVQETQYF
TRBJ2-7 TRBV6-2/TRBV6-3 CASRGTLAGYEQYF
TRBJ2-7 TRBV28 CASRPTGGQDYEQYF
TRBJ2-2 TRBV5-1 CASSRDSRGYANTGELFF
TRBJ1-3 TRBV6-5 CASSYSIMSSGNTIYF
TRBJ2-5 TRBV20-1 CSASNQETQYF